These T cell receptor beta chains were read from a single sample in a study of blood T cell repertoires in COVID-19. Repertoires were generated with immunoSEQ multiplex PCR, while TCRdb's copy carries only in-frame clones and drops some. The table has around 130,000 clones, approximately 86% seen once. The sample taken for sequencing was PBMCs or T cells enriched from blood (not recorded which). The receptor set was obtained from a woman between 50 and 59 years old who had recovered from COVID-19. CDR3s include the opening cysteine and the closing phenylalanine or tryptophan. Each record gives: clone size, J gene, D gene, V gene, CDR3 DNA, CDR3 protein. D genes are given only for firm matches. Clone sizes are given selectively: once, few, many, or a class where the clone is expanded.

clone size: NA
J gene: TRBJ1-2
D gene: TRBD1
V gene: TRBV3-1/TRBV3-2
CDR3 DNA: TGTGCCAGCAGCCTCCAGACAGGGCGCGCAGATGGCTACACCTTC
CDR3 protein: CASSLQTGRADGYTF

clone size: NA
J gene: TRBJ2-1
D gene: TRBD2
V gene: TRBV30
CDR3 DNA: TGTGCCTGGAGTGTTCTCGCGGGGGAAGAAAATGAGCAGTTCTTC
CDR3 protein: CAWSVLAGEENEQFF

clone size: few
J gene: TRBJ2-5
D gene: TRBD2
V gene: TRBV11-2
CDR3 DNA: TGTGCCAGCAGCTCCACCGGGCGGGGGGAGACCCAGTACTTC
CDR3 protein: CASSSTGRGETQYF

clone size: NA
J gene: TRBJ1-2
D gene: TRBD1
V gene: TRBV18
CDR3 DNA: TGTGCCAGCTCAACTTCAGGGGGCGTCTATGGCTACACCTTC
CDR3 protein: CASSTSGGVYGYTF

clone size: NA
J gene: TRBJ2-1
D gene: NA
V gene: TRBV19
CDR3 DNA: TGTGCCAGTAACGTAGGACTCTACAATGAGCAGTTCTTC
CDR3 protein: CASNVGLYNEQFF

clone size: NA
J gene: TRBJ2-1
D gene: TRBD2
V gene: TRBV11-3
CDR3 DNA: TGTGCCAGCAGCTTAGAGGCGGGGGGTCTCGATGAGCAGTTCTTC
CDR3 protein: CASSLEAGGLDEQFF

clone size: once
J gene: TRBJ1-1
D gene: TRBD1
V gene: TRBV3-1/TRBV3-2
CDR3 DNA: TGTGCCAGCAAGCAACAGGGGCCTGAAGCTTTCTTT
CDR3 protein: CASKQQGPEAFF

clone size: NA
J gene: TRBJ1-2
D gene: NA
V gene: TRBV19
CDR3 DNA: TGTGCCAGTAGGTCCAAGGGAGGGGATGGCTACACCTTC
CDR3 protein: CASRSKGGDGYTF

clone size: NA
J gene: TRBJ1-2
D gene: NA
V gene: TRBV7-2
CDR3 DNA: TGTGCCAGCAGCGATGGCCGTGGGCAGATCTATGGCTACACCTTC
CDR3 protein: CASSDGRGQIYGYTF

clone size: NA
J gene: TRBJ2-1
D gene: TRBD2
V gene: TRBV19
CDR3 DNA: TGTGCCAGTAGCAGACTAGCGGCGGGCTCCTACAATGAGCAGTTCTTC
CDR3 protein: CASSRLAAGSYNEQFF

clone size: once
J gene: TRBJ2-1
D gene: NA
V gene: TRBV14
CDR3 DNA: TGTGCCAGCAGCCAAGATTGGCATCAAAATGAGCAGTTCTTC
CDR3 protein: CASSQDWHQNEQFF

clone size: NA
J gene: TRBJ1-6
D gene: NA
V gene: TRBV10-1
CDR3 DNA: TGCGCCAGCCGGCTCGGGGGTGATTCACCCCTCCACTTT
CDR3 protein: CASRLGGDSPLHF

clone size: NA
J gene: TRBJ2-5
D gene: NA
V gene: TRBV25-1
CDR3 DNA: TGTGCCAGCAGTGGGACAGAACAAGAGACCCAGTACTTC
CDR3 protein: CASSGTEQETQYF

clone size: NA
J gene: TRBJ1-4
D gene: NA
V gene: TRBV5-1
CDR3 DNA: TGCGCCAGCAGCTTGTCTTTGGGAGAACTGTTTTTT
CDR3 protein: CASSLSLGELFF

clone size: NA
J gene: TRBJ2-1
D gene: TRBD2
V gene: TRBV7-2
CDR3 DNA: TGTGCCAGCACCCTGACTAGCGGGGGTTACAATGAGCAGTTCTTC
CDR3 protein: CASTLTSGGYNEQFF

clone size: NA
J gene: TRBJ2-7
D gene: NA
V gene: TRBV21-1
CDR3 DNA: TGTGCCAGCAGCATACCAACAGGGTTACCCTACGAGCAGTACTTC
CDR3 protein: CASSIPTGLPYEQYF

clone size: NA
J gene: TRBJ2-3
D gene: TRBD2
V gene: TRBV10-2
CDR3 DNA: TGCGCCAGCAGCGGGGGGGGTACAGATACGCAGTATTTT
CDR3 protein: CASSGGGTDTQYF

clone size: NA
J gene: TRBJ2-1
D gene: TRBD2
V gene: TRBV27
CDR3 DNA: TGTGCCAGCAGTCCAAACTATGGCCCTAGCGGGGGTTACAATGAGCAGTTCTTC
CDR3 protein: CASSPNYGPSGGYNEQFF

clone size: NA
J gene: TRBJ1-5
D gene: TRBD1
V gene: TRBV4-1
CDR3 DNA: TGCGCCAGCAGCCACGGACAGGGTAATCAGCCCCAGCATTTT
CDR3 protein: CASSHGQGNQPQHF

clone size: NA
J gene: TRBJ2-7
D gene: NA
V gene: TRBV3-1/TRBV3-2
CDR3 DNA: TGTGCCAGCAGCCCACCGGGGTCCGTCGAGCAGTACTTC
CDR3 protein: CASSPPGSVEQYF

clone size: NA
J gene: TRBJ1-6
D gene: NA
V gene: TRBV3-1/TRBV3-2
CDR3 DNA: TGTGCCAGCAGCCAAGATCCCCGGGGGGCAGGTAATTCACCCCTCCACTTT
CDR3 protein: CASSQDPRGAGNSPLHF

clone size: few
J gene: TRBJ2-7
D gene: TRBD1
V gene: TRBV11-2
CDR3 DNA: TGTGCCAGCAGCACTCCGGGACAGGGAGGCGAGCAGTACTTC
CDR3 protein: CASSTPGQGGEQYF

clone size: NA
J gene: TRBJ1-4
D gene: NA
V gene: TRBV6-5
CDR3 DNA: TGTGCCAGCAGTTACTCGTTGGGCCAGTGGATTGAAAAACTGTTTTTT
CDR3 protein: CASSYSLGQWIEKLFF

clone size: NA
J gene: TRBJ1-1
D gene: TRBD1
V gene: TRBV3-1/TRBV3-2
CDR3 DNA: TGTGCCAGCAGTCAGGAGGGGGCGACTGAAGCTTTCTTT
CDR3 protein: CASSQEGATEAFF

clone size: NA
J gene: TRBJ2-1
D gene: TRBD1
V gene: TRBV5-4
CDR3 DNA: TGTGCCAGCAGCTTGGGACAGGGGACCTACAATGAGCAGTTCTTC
CDR3 protein: CASSLGQGTYNEQFF

clone size: once
J gene: TRBJ1-1
D gene: TRBD1
V gene: TRBV5-6
CDR3 DNA: TGTGCCAGCAGCTTTCGTGAGGGGGCCACTGAAGCTTTCTTT
CDR3 protein: CASSFREGATEAFF

clone size: NA
J gene: TRBJ1-1
D gene: TRBD1
V gene: TRBV11-1
CDR3 DNA: TGTGCCAGCAGCCAGGGGGGAACGGTTCCGAACACTGAAGCTTTCTTT
CDR3 protein: CASSQGGTVPNTEAFF

clone size: NA
J gene: TRBJ2-7
D gene: TRBD1
V gene: TRBV2
CDR3 DNA: TGTGCCAGCAGGGAGGACAGGAATCCCGCCTACGAGCAGTACTTC
CDR3 protein: CASREDRNPAYEQYF